Presented here are 27 T cell receptor beta chains from one specimen sequenced in a study of naive and memory T cell subsets (dated by TCRdb to 2016 to 2017). A robust, sensitive protocol for the amplification, sequencing and analysis of TCRs was described in the study, in which 3' ligation of a UMI-containing oligonucleotide to TCR cDNA was used. The method was 5' RACE. The sequencer was an Illumina MiSeq. The ligated cDNA was amplified by four rounds of PCR, in which nested alpha and beta constant region primers were used together with the SP2 primer. TCRdb redid the processing of the public reads, applying fastp at Q25 and MiXCR, and retained in-frame beta chains. A single entry per CDR3 protein holds the most common genes and DNA from its merged rows. The table for this sample lists around 48,000 distinct CDR3 sequences; about 4.8% of them were counted only once. The ten largest clones take up around 0.84% of the sample.

Receptor source: a female donor in good health.

The chain has TRBV24-1 and TRBJ2-5, with a possible D match to TRBD1 (6 bases). CDR1 and CDR2 from the germline V gene are KGHDR and SFDVKD. V was shortened by 3 bases and J by 0 bases, with 10 bases between the two germline ends. The CDR3 loop spans 15 amino acids. CDR3 residues: CATSDPDRYQETQYF. In DNA, the CDR3 is TGTGCCACCAGTGATCCTGACAGGTACCAAGAGACCCAGTACTTC.

Of note for this clonotype: At one boundary the junction diverges from the germline segment, which might be a read error. The V gene is TRBV5-4, the J gene TRBJ2-1; 16 bases match TRBD2. Germline V lookup: CDR1 SGHNT, CDR2 YYREEE (reference sequence). The CDR3 is 17 amino acids. Written as DNA, the CDR3 is TGTGCTACCCCGGGACTAGCGGGAGGGGCCTCCTACAATGAGGAGTTCTTC. Amino acid sequence: CATPGLAGGASYNEEFF.

In regard to this clonotype: Just one base apart from a much larger clone, this may be a read error. The rearrangement uses TRBV6-2 or TRBV6-3 and TRBJ1-5; TRBD1 is a possible D gene (5 bases). Germline CDR1 is MNHEY and CDR2 is SVGEGT. The CDR3 extends over 14 amino acids. Trimming took 2 bases from V and 9 from J, leaving 14 bases between them. The CDR3 DNA follows: TGTGCCAGCAGTTACGGCATGGACGGGGGGCCCCAGCATTTT. This encodes CASSYGMDGGPQHF.

This clonotype was detected only a few times. The chain combines TRBV7-9 with TRBJ2-3; 11 nucleotides line up with TRBD2. V lost 10 bases, J lost 6 bases, and 12 bases stayed unmatched. In germline, CDR1 is SEHNR, CDR2 FQNEAQ (reference sequence). The CDR3 spans 15 residues. DNA for the CDR3: TGTGCCACAGACCCCATGACTAGCGGGAAGGATACGCAGTATTTT. Translating gives CATDPMTSGKDTQYF.

This clonotype was observed many times. The V call is TRBV10-3, the J call TRBJ2-7; TRBD2 matches at 10 bases. CDR3 size: 15 residues. Per the germline V gene, CDR1 is ENHRY and CDR2 is SYGVKD. J was trimmed by 2 bases and V by 2 bases; bases with no gene match: 3. The CDR3 protein is CAISEGTSDPYEQYF. The DNA of the CDR3 is TGTGCCATCAGTGAGGGGACTAGCGACCCCTACGAGCAGTACTTC.

This clonotype has ten or more counts. This chain links TRBV3-1 with TRBJ1-1; D gene unclear. This CDR3 has 17 amino acids. V was shortened by 4 bases and J by 1 base, with 19 bases between the two germline ends. CDR1 is LGHDT, CDR2 YNNKEL, per germline (reference sequence). The CDR3 here is CASSLRSGNGANTEAFF. The CDR3, as DNA: TGTGCCAGCAGCCTCCGGAGTGGGAATGGAGCGAACACTGAAGCTTTCTTT. Variable domain in full (rest from reference TRBV3-1 and TRBJ1-1): DTAVSQTPKYLVTQMGNDKSIKCEQNLGHDTMYWYKQDSKKFLKIMFSYNNKELIINETVPNRFSPKSPDKAHLNLHINSLELGDSAVYFCASSLRSGNGANTEAFFGQGTRLTVV.

This clonotype was observed many times. V and J are TRBV29-1 and TRBJ2-1, with D maybe TRBD2 (6 bases). This CDR3 has 17 amino acids. The V gene lost 4 bases and the J gene lost 5 bases, with 24 bases spanning the gap. Germline-derived CDR1 and CDR2 are SQVTM and ANQGSEA. In nucleotides, the CDR3 is TGCAGCGTTGCCCTACTGGGGTTTGGGGGAGGAGACAATGAGCAGTTCTTC. Translating gives CSVALLGFGGGDNEQFF.

This clonotype occurred many times. This chain joins TRBV20-1 and TRBJ1-6, with 8 bases lining up with TRBD1. V lost 3 bases to trimming and J lost 10 bases; unmatched junction nucleotides: 5. The CDR3 spans 13 residues. CDR1 is DFQATT and CDR2 is SNEGSKA in the germline V gene (reference sequence). CDR3 in amino acids: CSASGQGRSPLHF. CDR3 bases: TGCAGTGCTAGTGGACAGGGTAGGTCACCCCTCCACTTT.

This clonotype was picked up many times. The chain couples TRBV19 to TRBJ2-1; the D call may be TRBD1 or TRBD2 (5 bases each). V gave up 7 bases and J gave up 5 bases, with 15 bases separating them. The CDR3 length is 14 residues. The germline V gene has CDR1 LNHDA and CDR2 SQIVND (reference sequence). The CDR3 DNA sequence: TGTGCCAGTAAGGGTTGGGGGAAAGACAATGAGCAGTTCTTC. It codes for CASKGWGKDNEQFF.

At least ten counts were recorded for this clonotype. This chain uses TRBV20-1 with TRBJ2-1, with D uncertain. CDR1 and CDR2 from the germline V gene are DFQATT and SNEGSKA (reference sequence). V lost 6 bases to trimming and J lost 1 base, with 13 bases between them. The CDR3 covers 14 residues. The CDR3 region has the DNA TGCAGTGCAGAACCCCGAGCGTCCTACAATGAGCAGTTCTTC. Translated: CSAEPRASYNEQFF.

This clonotype was seen many times. The V and J genes are TRBV5-4 and TRBJ2-2; 7 bases align to TRBD2. With V trimmed by 4 bases and J by 5 bases, 5 bases remained unmatched. The CDR3 is 14 residues long. Per germline, CDR1 SGHNT and CDR2 YYREEE (reference sequence). CDR3 amino acids: CASSPGGGTGELFF. CDR3 DNA: TGTGCCAGCAGCCCTGGGGGGGGGACCGGGGAGCTGTTTTTT.

This clonotype was seen ten or more times. The rearrangement uses TRBV29-1 and TRBJ2-3; D is unresolved. CDR1 and CDR2 from the germline V gene are SQVTM and ANQGSEA. V lost 3 bases, J lost 6 bases, and 10 bases lay in between. This CDR3 is 12 amino acids long. CDR3 residues: CSVDQHGDTQYF. CDR3 bases: TGCAGCGTTGATCAACATGGGGATACGCAGTATTTT.

This clonotype was recorded at least ten times. The chain employs TRBV7-2 and TRBJ1-4, with D perhaps matching TRBD1 (5 bases). This CDR3 contains 14 residues. Germline V gene lookup returns CDR1 SGHTA and CDR2 FQGNSA. Trimming cost V 5 bases and J 3 bases, with 10 bases left between them. This chain's CDR3 is CASSAGYANEKLFF. The CDR3 coding sequence is TGTGCCAGCAGCGCAGGGTACGCTAATGAAAAACTGTTTTTT.

In this sample, this clonotype turned up many times. The V gene is TRBV14, the J gene TRBJ2-2; TRBD1 might be the D (6 bases). CDR3 size: 16 residues. V was pared by 7 bases and J by 1 base, with 16 bases between. Germline V lookup: CDR1 SGHDN, CDR2 FVKESK. CDR3 in DNA: TGTGCCAGCACTGTAGGGGGTATGAAGAACACCGGGGAGCTGTTTTTT. It codes for CASTVGGMKNTGELFF.

This clonotype has ten or more counts. The gene calls are TRBV27 and TRBJ1-5; D might be TRBD1 (5 bases). The CDR3 has 16 residues. Per the germline V gene, CDR1 is MNHEY and CDR2 is SMNVEV (reference sequence). Trimming left V 6 bases short and J 2 bases short, with 17 bases between. CDR3 residues: CASSPRQQVGNQPQHF. As DNA, the CDR3 is TGTGCCAGCAGCCCAAGACAGCAGGTGGGCAATCAGCCCCAGCATTTT.

A note on this clonotype: It may be a read error: a sequence one base away is much more abundant. V gene TRBV6-5 combines with J gene TRBJ2-7; the D is unclear. V dropped 5 bases and J dropped 4 bases, with 9 bases sitting between them. The CDR3 runs 12 residues. The germline V gene encodes CDR1 MNHEY and CDR2 SVGAGI. The CDR3 reads CASSTDPYEQYF. The CDR3 DNA reads TGTGCCAGCAGTACTGATCCTTACGAGCAGTACTTC.

This clonotype is labeled as medium-sized. The chain couples TRBV6-2 or TRBV6-3 to TRBJ2-1; D gene ambiguous. Trimming removed 6 bases at V and 7 bases at J, with 13 bases between. The CDR3 has 13 amino acids. Germline V CDR1 and CDR2: MNHEY, SVGEGT. The CDR3 loop is CASSLLDKNEQFF. The CDR3 coding sequence is TGTGCCAGCAGCCTACTCGACAAGAATGAGCAGTTCTTC.

This clonotype was observed many times. This rearrangement joins TRBV11-1 to TRBJ2-1; D might be TRBD1 or TRBD2, each matching 5 bases. Trimming pared 8 bases from V and 0 bases from J, leaving 5 bases between. Germline lookup yields CDR1 SGHAT and CDR2 FQDESV (reference sequence). The CDR3 extends over 12 amino acids. CDR3 nucleotides: TGTGCCAGCGGGGGCTCCTACAATGAGCAGTTCTTC. The encoded protein is CASGGSYNEQFF.

There are a few counts of this clonotype. One base away lies a much larger clone, so this may be a sequencing read error. V is TRBV27 and J is TRBJ2-3, with D maybe TRBD1 (5 bases). Deletions cut 2 bases from V and 5 bases from J, with 14 bases between. CDR1 and CDR2 (germline): MNHEY, SMNVEV (reference sequence). This CDR3 has 15 amino acids. CDR3 in DNA: TGTGCCAGCAGTTTAATGGGGCTACGAAGAGATACGCAGTATTTT. It yields the protein CASSLMGLRRDTQYF.

At least ten counts were recorded for this clonotype. The chain employs TRBV29-1 and TRBJ2-2, with D uncertain. Per the germline V gene, CDR1 is SQVTM and CDR2 is ANQGSEA. CDR3 length equals 15 residues. Trimming stripped 7 bases from V and 5 bases from J, with 20 bases between. DNA of the CDR3: TGCAGCGCAGAGTTTGCACGTGGCTCGACCGGGGAGCTGTTTTTT. Its translation: CSAEFARGSTGELFF.

This clonotype came up many times. The chain is built from TRBV5-1 and TRBJ2-5; D may be TRBD1 (5 bases). Germline V gives CDR1 SGHRS, CDR2 YFSETQ. The CDR3 extends over 14 amino acids. The ends were cut back, 5 bases at V and 1 base at J, with 12 bases in the middle. The CDR3 loop reads CASRSTASQETQYF. The DNA for the CDR3 is TGCGCCAGCAGATCGACAGCCTCCCAAGAGACCCAGTACTTC. The variable domain in full, with the rest retrieved from reference TRBV5-1 and TRBJ2-5, is KAGVTQTPRYLIKTRGQQVTLSCSPISGHRSVSWYQQTPGQGLQFLFEYFSETQRNKGNFPGRFSGRQFSNSRSEMNVSTLELGDSALYLCASRSTASQETQYFGPGTRLLVL.

This clonotype has a count of ten or more. The chain joins TRBV5-1 to TRBJ2-1; D possibly corresponds to TRBD2 (6 bases). There are 17 residues in the CDR3. The V end was cut by 4 bases, the J end by 8 bases, with 25 bases between. Germline CDR1 reads SGHRS; CDR2 reads YFSETQ. The CDR3 loop reads CASSGGSGPLIVHEQFF. Written as DNA, the CDR3 is TGCGCCAGCAGCGGGGGGTCGGGACCCCTAATCGTCCATGAGCAGTTCTTC.

This clonotype appeared many times. The chain carries TRBV28 and TRBJ1-1; D ambiguous. V gave up 7 bases and J gave up 4 bases, with 13 bases separating them. The CDR3 covers 13 residues. The germline V gene encodes CDR1 MDHEN and CDR2 SYDVKM. The CDR3 region has the DNA TGTGCCAGCACCCCGATGCCGGGCACTGAAGCTTTCTTT. It is translated as CASTPMPGTEAFF.

The sample holds many counts of this clonotype. The chain couples TRBV5-1 to TRBJ2-1; no clear D. V gave up 1 base and J gave up 0 bases, with 14 bases separating them. The CDR3 length is 17 residues. The germline V gene encodes CDR1 SGHRS and CDR2 YFSETQ. The CDR3 DNA reads TGCGCCAGCAGCTTGACGGGCGGTGGTGCCTCCTACAATGAGCAGTTCTTC. Translating gives CASSLTGGGASYNEQFF.

In this sample, this clonotype turned up many times. This chain joins TRBV24-1 and TRBJ1-2; possibly TRBD1 for D (5 bases). CDR1 is KGHDR, CDR2 SFDVKD, per germline. Trimming stripped 3 bases from V and 1 base from J, with 8 bases between. This CDR3 is built from 14 residues. For the CDR3, the DNA is TGTGCCACCAGTGATGTTGGGGGTAACTATGGCTACACCTTC. Translation gives CATSDVGGNYGYTF.

A remark on this clonotype: This sequence may be a read error, since a much larger clone differs from it by one base. The gene calls are TRBV20-1 and TRBJ2-1; 7 bases are shared with TRBD2. The CDR3 spans 15 residues. The J segment lost 7 bases and the V segment lost 0 bases, leaving 9 bases of the junction unmatched. Germline V gives CDR1 DFQATT, CDR2 SNEGSKA (reference sequence). This chain's CDR3 is CSAREEGGPGNEQFF. As DNA, the CDR3 is TGCAGTGCTAGAGAGGAGGGAGGGCCGGGTAATGAGCAGTTCTTC.

This clonotype came up many times. This chain uses TRBV20-1 with TRBJ2-3; 7 nucleotides match TRBD2. The CDR3 is 14 residues long. V gave up 5 bases and J gave up 0 bases; unmatched junction bases: 5. Germline CDR1 DFQATT, CDR2 SNEGSKA (reference sequence). The chain's CDR3 is CSAPPGGSTDTQYF. CDR3 nucleotides: TGCAGTGCTCCTCCGGGAGGAAGCACAGATACGCAGTATTTT.